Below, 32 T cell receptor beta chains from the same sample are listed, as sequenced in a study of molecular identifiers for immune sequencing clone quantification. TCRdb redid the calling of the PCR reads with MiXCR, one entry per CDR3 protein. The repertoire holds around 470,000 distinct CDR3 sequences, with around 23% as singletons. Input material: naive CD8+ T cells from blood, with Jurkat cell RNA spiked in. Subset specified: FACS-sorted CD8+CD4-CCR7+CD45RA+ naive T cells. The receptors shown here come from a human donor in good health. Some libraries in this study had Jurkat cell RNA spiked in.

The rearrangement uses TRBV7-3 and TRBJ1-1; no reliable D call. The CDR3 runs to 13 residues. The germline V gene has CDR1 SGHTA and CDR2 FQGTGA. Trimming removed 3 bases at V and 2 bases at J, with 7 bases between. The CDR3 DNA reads TGTGCCAGCAGCTTTCTCTTTAACACTGAAGCTTTCTTT. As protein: CASSFLFNTEAFF. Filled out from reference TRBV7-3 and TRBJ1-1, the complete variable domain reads GAGVSQTPSNKVTEKGKYVELRCDPISGHTALYWYRQSLGQGPEFLIYFQGTGAADDSGLPNDRFFAVRPEGSVSTLKIQRTERGDSAVYLCASSFLFNTEAFFGQGTRLTVV.

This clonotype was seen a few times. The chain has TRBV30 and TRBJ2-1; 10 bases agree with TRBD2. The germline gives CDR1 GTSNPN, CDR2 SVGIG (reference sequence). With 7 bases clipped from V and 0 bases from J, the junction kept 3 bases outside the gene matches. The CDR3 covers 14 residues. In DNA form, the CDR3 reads TGTGCCTCCACTAGCGGGACCTCCTACAATGAGCAGTTCTTC. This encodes CASTSGTSYNEQFF.

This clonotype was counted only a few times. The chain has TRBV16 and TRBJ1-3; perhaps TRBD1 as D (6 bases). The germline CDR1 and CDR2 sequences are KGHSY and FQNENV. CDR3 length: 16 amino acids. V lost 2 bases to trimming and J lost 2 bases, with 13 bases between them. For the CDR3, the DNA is TGTGCCAGCAGCCAACAACTCGGGACAACTGGAAACACCATATATTTT. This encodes CASSQQLGTTGNTIYF.

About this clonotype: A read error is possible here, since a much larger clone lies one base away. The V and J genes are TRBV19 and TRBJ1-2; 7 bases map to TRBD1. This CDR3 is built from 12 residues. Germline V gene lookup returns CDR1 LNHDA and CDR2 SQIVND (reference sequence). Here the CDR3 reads CASSPPAGTEAF. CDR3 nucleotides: TGTGCCAGTAGTCCCCCCGCCGGGACAGAGGCCTTC.

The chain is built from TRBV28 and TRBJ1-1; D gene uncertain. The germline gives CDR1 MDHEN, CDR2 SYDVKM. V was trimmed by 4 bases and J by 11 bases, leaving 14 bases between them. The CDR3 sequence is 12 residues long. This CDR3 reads CASSYDCLIAFF. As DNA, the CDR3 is TGTGCCAGCAGTTACGACTGCCTGATCGCTTTCTTT. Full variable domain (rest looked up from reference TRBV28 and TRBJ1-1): DVKVTQSSRYLVKRTGEKVFLECVQDMDHENMFWYRQDPGLGLRLIYFSYDVKMKEKGDIPEGYSVSREKKERFSLILESASTNQTSMYLCASSYDCLIAFFGQGTRLTVV.

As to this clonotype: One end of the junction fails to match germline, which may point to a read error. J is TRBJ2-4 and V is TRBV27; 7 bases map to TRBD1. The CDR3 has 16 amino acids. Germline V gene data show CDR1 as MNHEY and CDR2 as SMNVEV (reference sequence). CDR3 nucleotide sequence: TGTGCCAGCAGTCAATGGACAGGAGAGGCCAAAAACACTCAGTACTTC. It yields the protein CASSQWTGEAKNTQYF.

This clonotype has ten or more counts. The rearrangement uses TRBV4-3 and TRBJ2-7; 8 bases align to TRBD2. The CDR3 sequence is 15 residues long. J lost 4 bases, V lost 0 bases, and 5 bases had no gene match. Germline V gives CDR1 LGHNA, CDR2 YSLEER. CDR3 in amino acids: CASSQDFREGYEQYF. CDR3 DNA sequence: TGCGCCAGCAGCCAAGATTTCCGGGAGGGGTACGAGCAGTACTTC.

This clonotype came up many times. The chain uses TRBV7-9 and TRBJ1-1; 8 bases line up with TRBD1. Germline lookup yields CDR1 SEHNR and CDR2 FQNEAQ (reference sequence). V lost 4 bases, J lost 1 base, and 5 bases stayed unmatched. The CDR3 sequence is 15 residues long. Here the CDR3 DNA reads TGTGCCAGCAGCTCACCGGGACAGGAGAACACTGAAGCTTTCTTT. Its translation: CASSSPGQENTEAFF.

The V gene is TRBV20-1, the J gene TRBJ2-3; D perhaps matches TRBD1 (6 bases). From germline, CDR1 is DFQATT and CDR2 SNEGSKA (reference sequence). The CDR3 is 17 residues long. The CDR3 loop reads CSPQGLGPPKGQDTQYF. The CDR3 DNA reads TGCAGCCCCCAGGGGCTGGGACCACCTAAAGGGCAAGATACGCAGTATTTT.

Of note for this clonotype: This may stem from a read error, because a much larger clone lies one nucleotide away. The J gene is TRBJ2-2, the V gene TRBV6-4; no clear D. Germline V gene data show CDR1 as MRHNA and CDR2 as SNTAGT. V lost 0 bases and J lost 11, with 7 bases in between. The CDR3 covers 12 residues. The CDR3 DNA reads TGTGCCAGCAGTGACTCTGACTGCGAGCTGTTTTTT. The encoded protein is CASSDSDCELFF.

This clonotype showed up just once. Here the CDR3 DNA reads TGTGCCAGCAGCCCCCGGACGGTCACCGGGGAGCTGTTTTTT. Its translation: CASSPRTVTGELFF. The chain recombines TRBV7-9 with TRBJ2-2; D ambiguous. The CDR3 consists of 14 residues. V lost 5 bases to trimming and J lost 4 bases, with 11 bases between them. From germline, CDR1 is SEHNR and CDR2 FQNEAQ (reference sequence).

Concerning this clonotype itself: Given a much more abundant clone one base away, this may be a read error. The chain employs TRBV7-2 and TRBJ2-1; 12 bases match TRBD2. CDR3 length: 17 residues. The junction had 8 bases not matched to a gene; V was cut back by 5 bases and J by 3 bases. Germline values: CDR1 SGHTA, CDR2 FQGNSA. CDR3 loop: CASSASGGDFRYNEQFF. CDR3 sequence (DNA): TGTGCCAGCAGCGCTAGCGGGGGGGATTTCCGCTACAATGAGCAGTTCTTC.

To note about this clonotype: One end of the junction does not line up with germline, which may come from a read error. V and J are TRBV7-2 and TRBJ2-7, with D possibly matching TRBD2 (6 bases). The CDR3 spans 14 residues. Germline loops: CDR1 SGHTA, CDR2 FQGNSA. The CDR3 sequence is CASSPWEAVDEQDF. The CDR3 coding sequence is TGTGCCAGCAGCCCCTGGGAGGCCGTTGACGAGCAGGACTTC.

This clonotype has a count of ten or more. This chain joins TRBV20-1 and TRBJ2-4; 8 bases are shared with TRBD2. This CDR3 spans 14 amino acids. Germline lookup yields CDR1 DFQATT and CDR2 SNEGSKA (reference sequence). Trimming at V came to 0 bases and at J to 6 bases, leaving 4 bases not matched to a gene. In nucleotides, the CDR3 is TGCAGTGCTAGAGAGGGACTAGTTATAAACATTCAGTACTTC. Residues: CSAREGLVINIQYF.

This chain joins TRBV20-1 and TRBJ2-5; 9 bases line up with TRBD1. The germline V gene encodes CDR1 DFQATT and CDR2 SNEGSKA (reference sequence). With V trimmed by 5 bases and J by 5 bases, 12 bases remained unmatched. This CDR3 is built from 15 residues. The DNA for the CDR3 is TGCAGTGCTCCAAGGGACAGGGATCGGGCGGAGACCCAGTACTTC. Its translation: CSAPRDRDRAETQYF.

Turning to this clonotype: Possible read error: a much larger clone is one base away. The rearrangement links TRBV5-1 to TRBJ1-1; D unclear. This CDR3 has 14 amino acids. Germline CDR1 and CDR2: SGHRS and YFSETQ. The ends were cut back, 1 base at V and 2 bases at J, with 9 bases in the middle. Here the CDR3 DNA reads TGCGCCAGCAGCTTGTATAGAGATAACACTGAAGCTTTCTTT. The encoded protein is CASSLYRDNTEAFF.

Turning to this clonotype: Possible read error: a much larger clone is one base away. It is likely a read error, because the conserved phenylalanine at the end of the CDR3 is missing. The DNA of the CDR3 is TGTGCCAGCAGCCCACTCCCTAATCAGCCCCAGCATTTG. It specifies CASSPLPNQPQHL. The chain employs TRBV9 and TRBJ1-5; no clear D gene. The germline V gene encodes CDR1 SGDLS and CDR2 YYNGEE. The V and J ends lost 4 bases and 4 bases respectively, with 9 bases between them. The CDR3 is 13 residues long.

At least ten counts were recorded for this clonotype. CDR3: CASSFPAGENTEAFF. The DNA of the CDR3 is TGTGCCAGCAGCTTCCCGGCAGGGGAAAACACTGAAGCTTTCTTT. The chain has TRBV7-3 and TRBJ1-1, with D perhaps TRBD1 (6 bases). The V end lost 3 bases, the J end lost 2 bases, and 13 bases lay between the germline ends. Germline CDR1 SGHTA, CDR2 FQGTGA. This CDR3 region has 15 residues. The variable domain in full, completed from reference TRBV7-3 and TRBJ1-1, reads GAGVSQTPSNKVTEKGKYVELRCDPISGHTALYWYRQSLGQGPEFLIYFQGTGAADDSGLPNDRFFAVRPEGSVSTLKIQRTERGDSAVYLCASSFPAGENTEAFFGQGTRLTVV.

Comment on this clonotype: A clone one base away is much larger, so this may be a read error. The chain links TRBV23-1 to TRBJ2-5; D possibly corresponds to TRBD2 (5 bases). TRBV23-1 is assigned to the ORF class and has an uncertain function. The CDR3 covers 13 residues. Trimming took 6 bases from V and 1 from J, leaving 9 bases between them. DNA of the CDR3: TGCGCCAGCAGCCCTAGCCCCCAAGAGACCCAGTACTTC. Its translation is CASSPSPQETQYF.

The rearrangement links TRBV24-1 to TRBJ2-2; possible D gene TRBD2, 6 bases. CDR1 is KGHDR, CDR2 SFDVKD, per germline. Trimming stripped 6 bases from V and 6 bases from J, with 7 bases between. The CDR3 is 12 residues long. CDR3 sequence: CATSWGAGELFF. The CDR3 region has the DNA TGTGCCACCAGTTGGGGGGCCGGGGAGCTGTTTTTT.

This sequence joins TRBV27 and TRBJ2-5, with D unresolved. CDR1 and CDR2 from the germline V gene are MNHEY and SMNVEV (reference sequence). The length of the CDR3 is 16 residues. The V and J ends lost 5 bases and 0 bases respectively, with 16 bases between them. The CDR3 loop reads CASSLRQDQYQETQYF. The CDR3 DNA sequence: TGTGCCAGCAGTCTCAGGCAGGATCAGTACCAAGAGACCCAGTACTTC.

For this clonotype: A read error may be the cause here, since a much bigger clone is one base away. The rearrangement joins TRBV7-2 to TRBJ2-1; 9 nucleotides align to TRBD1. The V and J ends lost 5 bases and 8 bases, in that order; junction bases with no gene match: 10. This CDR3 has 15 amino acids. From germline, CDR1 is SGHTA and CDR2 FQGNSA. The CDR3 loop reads CASSPTGGEGDEQFF. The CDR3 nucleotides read TGTGCCAGCAGCCCTACAGGGGGCGAGGGGGATGAGCAGTTCTTC.

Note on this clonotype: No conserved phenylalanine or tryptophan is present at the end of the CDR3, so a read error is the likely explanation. CDR3 DNA sequence: TGTGCCAGCAGCCATGGAGGGGGCAGCGATCAGCCCCAGCATTAT. As protein: CASSHGGGSDQPQHY. This rearrangement joins TRBV5-3 to TRBJ1-5; 7 bases map to TRBD1. TRBV5-3 is flagged as an ORF with uncertain function. Trimming at V came to 8 bases and at J to 5 bases, leaving 13 bases not matched to a gene. CDR3 length: 15 residues.

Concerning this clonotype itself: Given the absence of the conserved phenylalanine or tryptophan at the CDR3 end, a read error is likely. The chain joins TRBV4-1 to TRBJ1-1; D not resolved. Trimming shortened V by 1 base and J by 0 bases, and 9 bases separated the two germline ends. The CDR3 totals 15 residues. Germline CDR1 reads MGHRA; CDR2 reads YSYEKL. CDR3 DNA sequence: TGCGCCAGCAGCCAAGGGGGTGCGTTGAACACTGAAGCTTTCTCT. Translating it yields CASSQGGALNTEAFS.

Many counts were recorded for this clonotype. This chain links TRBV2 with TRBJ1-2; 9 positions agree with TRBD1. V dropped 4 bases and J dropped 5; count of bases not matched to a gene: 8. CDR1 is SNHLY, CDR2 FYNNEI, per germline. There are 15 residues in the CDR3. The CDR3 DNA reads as TGTGCCAGCAGTGCCCGGGACAGGGAACGATATGGCTACACCTTC. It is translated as CASSARDRERYGYTF.

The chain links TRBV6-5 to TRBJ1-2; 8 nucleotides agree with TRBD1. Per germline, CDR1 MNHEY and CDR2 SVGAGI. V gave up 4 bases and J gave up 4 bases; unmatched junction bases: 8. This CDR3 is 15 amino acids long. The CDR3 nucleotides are TGTGCCAGCAGTTTGACAGGGGACCTTTTCTATGGCTACACCTTC. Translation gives CASSLTGDLFYGYTF.

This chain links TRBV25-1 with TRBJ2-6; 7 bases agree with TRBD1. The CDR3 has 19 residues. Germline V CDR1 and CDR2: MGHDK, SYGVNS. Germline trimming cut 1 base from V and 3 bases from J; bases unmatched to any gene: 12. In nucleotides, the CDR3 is TGTGCCAGCAGTGAATTTGGCCGGGACAGCCCTATTGGGGCCAACGTCCTGACTTTC. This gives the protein CASSEFGRDSPIGANVLTF.

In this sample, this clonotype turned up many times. The CDR3 DNA reads TGCGCCAGCAGCCAAGATAAGACGTCTGGAGCACAAGAGACCCAGTACTTC. Protein sequence: CASSQDKTSGAQETQYF. The V call is TRBV4-1, the J call TRBJ2-5; D gene uncertain. The V gene lost 0 bases and the J gene lost 2 bases, with 16 bases spanning the gap. Germline CDR1 is MGHRA and CDR2 is YSYEKL. CDR3 length equals 17 residues.

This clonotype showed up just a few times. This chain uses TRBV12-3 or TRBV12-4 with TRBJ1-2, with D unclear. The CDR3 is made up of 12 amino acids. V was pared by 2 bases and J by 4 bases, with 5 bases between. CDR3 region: CASSLFLYGYTF. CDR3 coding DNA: TGTGCCAGCAGTTTATTCCTCTATGGCTACACCTTC.

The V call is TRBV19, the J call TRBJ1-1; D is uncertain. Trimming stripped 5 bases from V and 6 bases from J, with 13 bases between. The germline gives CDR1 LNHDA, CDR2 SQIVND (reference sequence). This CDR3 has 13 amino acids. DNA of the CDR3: TGTGCCAGTAGTTCAGGAAGTGTTGCTGAAGCTTTCTTT. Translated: CASSSGSVAEAFF.

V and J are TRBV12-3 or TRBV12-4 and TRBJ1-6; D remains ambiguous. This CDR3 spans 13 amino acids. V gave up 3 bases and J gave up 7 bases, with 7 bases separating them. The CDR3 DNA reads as TGTGCCAGCAGTTTTATTGGGAATTCACCCCTCCACTTT. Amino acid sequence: CASSFIGNSPLHF.

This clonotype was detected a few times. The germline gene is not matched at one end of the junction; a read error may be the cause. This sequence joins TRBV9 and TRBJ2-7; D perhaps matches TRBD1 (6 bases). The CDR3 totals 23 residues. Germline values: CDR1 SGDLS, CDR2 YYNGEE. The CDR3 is CASSSNEGDIRSVGPGPYYGQYF. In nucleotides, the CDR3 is TGTGCCAGCAGCTCCAACGAGGGGGATATTAGAAGTGTAGGGCCTGGACCCTACTACGGGCAGTACTTC.